Listed below are T cell receptor beta chains from one sample, sequenced in a study of shared clonotypes between healthy human individuals. Method: immunoSEQ multiplex PCR; TCRdb's copy keeps in-frame clones and lacks some. The sample shows 1 million to 1.3 million clones, more than 75% of them seen only once. What was sequenced was memory CD4+ T cells from PBMCs. These receptors all come from a man between 18 and 35 years old in good health. Some clones in this sample may be carry-over from other donors' samples. Both conserved end residues are part of each CDR3. The order of the fields is V gene, CDR3 protein.

>TRBV5-1
CASSLGAATGAYEQYF
>TRBV5-1
CASSLDGRFRGANTGELFF
>TRBV28
CASSPPGGLYEQYF
>TRBV11-2
CASSSITGVNTEAFF
>TRBV29-1
CSVEKGSGSTDTQYF
>TRBV7-2
CASSLAGILGQVETQYF
>TRBV27
CASTPARDRGYEQYF
>TRBV30
CAWRLDRGNEQFF
>TRBV9
CASSVGQRSYEQYF
>TRBV5-6
CASSLNQETQYF